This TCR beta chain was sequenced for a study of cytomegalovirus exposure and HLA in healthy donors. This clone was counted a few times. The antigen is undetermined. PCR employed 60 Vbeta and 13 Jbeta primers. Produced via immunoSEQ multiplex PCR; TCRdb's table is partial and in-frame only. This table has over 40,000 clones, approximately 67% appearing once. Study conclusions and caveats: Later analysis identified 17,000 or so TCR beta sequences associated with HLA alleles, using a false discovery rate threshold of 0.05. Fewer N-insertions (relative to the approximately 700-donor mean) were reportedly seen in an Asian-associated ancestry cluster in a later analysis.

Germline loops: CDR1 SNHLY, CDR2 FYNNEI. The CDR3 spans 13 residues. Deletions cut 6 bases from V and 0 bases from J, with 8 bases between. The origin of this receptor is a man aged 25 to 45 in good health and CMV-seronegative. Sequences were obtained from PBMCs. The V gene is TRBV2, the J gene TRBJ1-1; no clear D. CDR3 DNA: TGTGCCAGCAGGAGGAAGATGAACACTGAAGCTTTCTTT. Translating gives CASRRKMNTEAFF.